The sequence of this T cell receptor beta chain was determined in a study of CD8 T cells in Susac syndrome. Overall study findings and caveats: Within Susac syndrome CD4+ T cell repertoires, clonal expansion was not evident.

RNA amounts of about 0.5 to 1 ug underwent reverse transcription with random hexamers. MiXCR, applied by TCRdb to the immunoSEQ multiplex PCR reads, yields one record per CDR3 protein. This table has about 150,000 distinct CDR3 sequences, almost 96% appearing once. Concerning this clonotype itself: Its target is unknown.

The V segment lost 5 bases and the J segment 7 bases; nucleotides outside the gene matches: 12. Looked up from germline, CDR1 is SGHNT and CDR2 is YENEEA. CDR3 length: 15 residues. The chain couples TRBV11-3 to TRBJ2-7; 9 nucleotides align to TRBD1. Specimen: CD4+ T cells from PBMCs. The TCR originated in a human donor with Susac syndrome. CDR3 coding DNA: TGTGCCAGCAGCCACGGGACAGGGCGCGGCGGGGAGCAGTACTTC. Encoded protein: CASSHGTGRGGEQYF.